The present T cell receptor beta chain was sequenced within a study of neoadjuvant nivolumab and ipilimumab in lung cancer. Assay: immunoSEQ multiplex PCR; the TCRdb copy retains only in-frame clones and omits some. The data contain about 4,300 clones, about three quarters of them singletons. The sequence came from an adult with non-small cell lung cancer. Sequencing was performed on adjacent normal lung tissue, taken after neoadjuvant nivolumab, alone or with ipilimumab, at or shortly before surgery.

The CDR3 spells CATSRGGREGEKLFF. CDR3 coding DNA: TGTGCCACCAGCAGAGGAGGCAGGGAAGGTGAAAAACTGTTTTTT. The genes are TRBV15 and TRBJ1-4, with a weak D call TRBD1 (5 bases). Deletions cut 1 base from V and 7 bases from J, with 13 bases between. CDR1 and CDR2 (germline): LNHNV, YYDKDF (reference sequence). CDR3 size: 15 residues.